Listed below are T cell receptor beta chains from one sample, sequenced in a study of blood T cell repertoires in COVID-19. Produced via immunoSEQ multiplex PCR; TCRdb's table is partial and in-frame only. In the table there are about 100,000 clones, 85% of which are singletons. Sequenced material: peripheral blood. These receptors originate from a woman in her 70s with active or convalescent COVID-19. Each CDR3 is given with its conserved first and last residue. A D gene is named only where the DNA matches it firmly. Expanded clones get a size class; other rows say once, few or many, or leave the size out.

d_call: .; clone_size: once; j_call: TRBJ1-1; v_call: TRBV2; cdr3_nt: TGTGCCAGCTATAAATGGGGGCAGAACACTGAAGCTTTCTTT; cdr3_aa: CASYKWGQNTEAFF
d_call: .; clone_size: .; j_call: TRBJ1-1; v_call: TRBV10-3; cdr3_nt: TGTGCCATCAGGACTAGAGTGAACACTGAAGCTTTCTTT; cdr3_aa: CAIRTRVNTEAFF
d_call: .; clone_size: .; j_call: TRBJ1-2; v_call: TRBV7-2; cdr3_nt: TGTGCCAGCAGCCCTTCAACACCAGGGTCTGGCTACACCTTC; cdr3_aa: CASSPSTPGSGYTF
d_call: TRBD1; clone_size: once; j_call: TRBJ1-2; v_call: TRBV5-1; cdr3_nt: TGCGCCAGCAGCTTAGGACAGGGAGCTATGTATGGCTACACCTTC; cdr3_aa: CASSLGQGAMYGYTF
d_call: .; clone_size: .; j_call: TRBJ1-1; v_call: TRBV20-1; cdr3_nt: TGCAGTGCTAGACGGGACACTGAAGCTTTCTTT; cdr3_aa: CSARRDTEAFF
d_call: .; clone_size: .; j_call: TRBJ1-1; v_call: TRBV5-6; cdr3_nt: TGTGCCAGCAGCTTGGATAGGAACACTGAAGCTTTCTTT; cdr3_aa: CASSLDRNTEAFF
d_call: .; clone_size: few; j_call: TRBJ1-6; v_call: TRBV10-2; cdr3_nt: TGCGCCAGCAGTGACCAGACAGATTCACCCCTCCACTTT; cdr3_aa: CASSDQTDSPLHF
d_call: .; clone_size: .; j_call: TRBJ1-6; v_call: TRBV7-9; cdr3_nt: TGTGCCAGCAGCTTAGGGGCTAATTCACCCCTCCACTTT; cdr3_aa: CASSLGANSPLHF
d_call: TRBD1; clone_size: few; j_call: TRBJ1-5; v_call: TRBV5-1; cdr3_nt: TGCGCCAGCAGCGAGGGGGCGAGCAATCAGCCCCAGCATTTT; cdr3_aa: CASSEGASNQPQHF
d_call: .; clone_size: .; j_call: TRBJ1-5; v_call: TRBV20-1; cdr3_nt: TGCAGTGCTAGTTTCGGTCACCTTAATCAGCCCCAGCATTTT; cdr3_aa: CSASFGHLNQPQHF
d_call: TRBD2; clone_size: .; j_call: TRBJ2-7; v_call: TRBV20-1; cdr3_nt: TGCAGTGCTAGTACAGCGGGGGTAGACGAGCAGTACTTC; cdr3_aa: CSASTAGVDEQYF
d_call: .; clone_size: .; j_call: TRBJ1-1; v_call: TRBV6-5; cdr3_nt: TGTGCCAGCAGTTACCAAAGCGCGAACACTGAAGCTTTCTTT; cdr3_aa: CASSYQSANTEAFF
d_call: .; clone_size: .; j_call: TRBJ2-2; v_call: TRBV30; cdr3_nt: TGTGCCTGGAGTGTACTTTCCGCCGGGGAGCTGTTTTTT; cdr3_aa: CAWSVLSAGELFF
d_call: TRBD2; clone_size: .; j_call: TRBJ2-1; v_call: TRBV5-1; cdr3_nt: TGCGCCAGCAGCTTGGGGACTAGCGACCTAGACCAGTTCTTC; cdr3_aa: CASSLGTSDLDQFF
d_call: TRBD1; clone_size: .; j_call: TRBJ1-5; v_call: TRBV28; cdr3_nt: TGTGCCAGCAGGAACAGGGGGACGGGCAATCAGCCCCAGCATTTT; cdr3_aa: CASRNRGTGNQPQHF
d_call: TRBD2; clone_size: .; j_call: TRBJ2-1; v_call: TRBV28; cdr3_nt: TGTGCCAGCAGTTTATCCGAGCGGGGGGAGAGGGAGCAGTTCTTC; cdr3_aa: CASSLSERGEREQFF
d_call: TRBD1; clone_size: .; j_call: TRBJ2-1; v_call: TRBV7-8; cdr3_nt: TGTGCCAGCAGCTTAGGATGGGACAGGGGAGCCTACAATGAGCAGTTCTTC; cdr3_aa: CASSLGWDRGAYNEQFF
d_call: .; clone_size: .; j_call: TRBJ1-5; v_call: TRBV6-1; cdr3_nt: TGTGCCAGCAGTGAACGGAGGGGTTCGGGTCAGCCCCAGCATTTT; cdr3_aa: CASSERRGSGQPQHF
d_call: TRBD1; clone_size: .; j_call: TRBJ2-5; v_call: TRBV24-1; cdr3_nt: TGTGCCACCGCGTCGGGACAGGGCCCGGAGACCCAGTACTTC; cdr3_aa: CATASGQGPETQYF
d_call: .; clone_size: .; j_call: TRBJ1-5; v_call: TRBV6-1; cdr3_nt: TGTGCCAGCAGTGAGGCAGATTATAGCAATCAGCCCCAGCATTTT; cdr3_aa: CASSEADYSNQPQHF
d_call: .; clone_size: .; j_call: TRBJ2-5; v_call: TRBV7-2; cdr3_nt: TGTGCCAGCAGCGGACGCGCGGGTGGGGAGACCCAGTACTTC; cdr3_aa: CASSGRAGGETQYF
d_call: TRBD1; clone_size: once; j_call: TRBJ2-7; v_call: TRBV3-1/TRBV3-2; cdr3_nt: TGTGCCAGCAGCCAGACAGGGGGCAATATCGAGCAGTACTTC; cdr3_aa: CASSQTGGNIEQYF
d_call: .; clone_size: once; j_call: TRBJ1-6; v_call: TRBV13; cdr3_nt: TGTGCCAGCAGCTTAGCGGGACAAGTCTCACCCCTCCACTTT; cdr3_aa: CASSLAGQVSPLHF
d_call: TRBD1; clone_size: .; j_call: TRBJ2-1; v_call: TRBV4-2; cdr3_nt: TGTGCCAGCAGCCAAATACAGGGGGCTTTAGGCAATGAGCAGTTCTTC; cdr3_aa: CASSQIQGALGNEQFF
d_call: TRBD1; clone_size: few; j_call: TRBJ1-1; v_call: TRBV7-9; cdr3_nt: TGTGCCAGCAGTCAACAGGGGGCTCTGAACACTGAAGCTTTCTTT; cdr3_aa: CASSQQGALNTEAFF
d_call: .; clone_size: .; j_call: TRBJ1-4; v_call: TRBV6-5; cdr3_nt: TGTGCCAGCAGTTACTCGAATCAAAGGGGGGAAAAACTGTTTTTT; cdr3_aa: CASSYSNQRGEKLFF
d_call: .; clone_size: .; j_call: TRBJ1-1; v_call: TRBV11-2; cdr3_nt: TGTGCCAGCACCCTTGAAGGGGGGAACACTGAAGCTTTCTTT; cdr3_aa: CASTLEGGNTEAFF
d_call: .; clone_size: .; j_call: TRBJ2-7; v_call: TRBV28; cdr3_nt: TGTGCCAGCAGTTTATCAGGGGGGTCCTACGAGCAGTACTTC; cdr3_aa: CASSLSGGSYEQYF
d_call: .; clone_size: .; j_call: TRBJ1-1; v_call: TRBV7-8; cdr3_nt: TGTGCCAGCAGCTTACGGGGCGGGGGGAACACTGAAGCTTTCTTT; cdr3_aa: CASSLRGGGNTEAFF
d_call: TRBD2; clone_size: .; j_call: TRBJ2-3; v_call: TRBV2; cdr3_nt: TGTGCCGCAGGGAGGGAGGCAGATACGCAGTATTTT; cdr3_aa: CAAGREADTQYF
d_call: .; clone_size: .; j_call: TRBJ1-2; v_call: TRBV7-2; cdr3_nt: TGTGCCAGCAGCGGGCAGAACAGTGTTGGCTACACCTTC; cdr3_aa: CASSGQNSVGYTF
d_call: TRBD2; clone_size: .; j_call: TRBJ2-3; v_call: TRBV2; cdr3_nt: TGTGCCAGCAGTAAGCGGGGAATCACAGATACGCAGTATTTT; cdr3_aa: CASSKRGITDTQYF
d_call: .; clone_size: .; j_call: TRBJ2-1; v_call: TRBV6-2/TRBV6-3; cdr3_nt: TGTGCCAGCAGTTATGACAGGAGCTCCTACAATGAGCAGTTCTTC; cdr3_aa: CASSYDRSSYNEQFF
d_call: TRBD2; clone_size: .; j_call: TRBJ2-3; v_call: TRBV29-1; cdr3_nt: TGCAGCGTTGGCCTAGCGGGGGGTATAGATACGCAGTATTTT; cdr3_aa: CSVGLAGGIDTQYF
d_call: .; clone_size: .; j_call: TRBJ1-4; v_call: TRBV29-1; cdr3_nt: TGCAGCGTTTCCAAGGGGGATGAAAAACTGTTTTTT; cdr3_aa: CSVSKGDEKLFF
d_call: .; clone_size: .; j_call: TRBJ1-2; v_call: TRBV6-1; cdr3_nt: TGTGCCAGCAGTGAGGTGCAGAACTATGGCTACACCTTC; cdr3_aa: CASSEVQNYGYTF
d_call: .; clone_size: .; j_call: TRBJ1-4; v_call: TRBV4-2; cdr3_nt: TGTGCCAGCAGCCAGGGCAGTCTAAATGAAAAACTGTTTTTT; cdr3_aa: CASSQGSLNEKLFF
d_call: TRBD1; clone_size: .; j_call: TRBJ1-1; v_call: TRBV5-1; cdr3_nt: TGCGCCAGCAGCTTGGAGGGACAGGTGTGGACTGAAGCTTTCTTT; cdr3_aa: CASSLEGQVWTEAFF
d_call: .; clone_size: many; j_call: TRBJ1-5; v_call: TRBV25-1; cdr3_nt: TGTGCCAGTGGAGCCACTGACAATCAGCCCCAGCATTTT; cdr3_aa: CASGATDNQPQHF
d_call: .; clone_size: .; j_call: TRBJ1-2; v_call: TRBV16; cdr3_nt: TGTGCCAGCAGCCCAAGACAGACCCCAACTCCCGCGATTGGCTACACCTTC; cdr3_aa: CASSPRQTPTPAIGYTF
d_call: .; clone_size: .; j_call: TRBJ1-3; v_call: TRBV7-2; cdr3_nt: TGTGCCAGCAGCCCCCCTTCAGCGATCCGCTCTGGAAACACCATATATTTT; cdr3_aa: CASSPPSAIRSGNTIYF
d_call: .; clone_size: .; j_call: TRBJ1-3; v_call: TRBV28; cdr3_nt: TGTGCCAGCAGCGAGAGCTCTGGAAACACCATATATTTT; cdr3_aa: CASSESSGNTIYF
d_call: .; clone_size: .; j_call: TRBJ2-7; v_call: TRBV11-3; cdr3_nt: TGTGCCAGCAGCTTATTCCCACCGGGGGAGCAGTACTTC; cdr3_aa: CASSLFPPGEQYF
d_call: .; clone_size: .; j_call: TRBJ1-5; v_call: TRBV7-6; cdr3_nt: TGTGCCAGCAGCTTAGCGGCAGGGGATGGCAATCAGCCCCAGCATTTT; cdr3_aa: CASSLAAGDGNQPQHF
d_call: .; clone_size: .; j_call: TRBJ2-7; v_call: TRBV2; cdr3_nt: TGTGCCAGCAGTGTCGGACATCCACTCTACTACGAGCAGTACTTC; cdr3_aa: CASSVGHPLYYEQYF
d_call: .; clone_size: .; j_call: TRBJ1-1; v_call: TRBV11-2; cdr3_nt: TGTGCCAGCAGCTTAAACGGGGTTGAAGCTTTCTTT; cdr3_aa: CASSLNGVEAFF
d_call: .; clone_size: .; j_call: TRBJ2-4; v_call: TRBV28; cdr3_nt: TGTGCCAGCAGTCAGGACTTGAGGCTAGCCAAAAACATTCAGTACTTC; cdr3_aa: CASSQDLRLAKNIQYF
d_call: .; clone_size: .; j_call: TRBJ2-2; v_call: TRBV19; cdr3_nt: TGTGCCAGTAGTATTTACAGGGCAGGGACCGGGGAGCTGTTTTTT; cdr3_aa: CASSIYRAGTGELFF
d_call: .; clone_size: .; j_call: TRBJ1-1; v_call: TRBV6-5; cdr3_nt: TGTGCCAGCAGACGGGGGGTTTTGCACACTGAAGCTTTCTTT; cdr3_aa: CASRRGVLHTEAFF
d_call: TRBD1; clone_size: .; j_call: TRBJ1-2; v_call: TRBV6-1; cdr3_nt: TGTGCCAGCAGTGAATGGACAGGGCCGGGCGGCTACACCTTC; cdr3_aa: CASSEWTGPGGYTF
d_call: .; clone_size: once; j_call: TRBJ2-5; v_call: TRBV18; cdr3_nt: TGTGCCAGCTCACTCAAGGAGGGTGGGGAGACCCAGTACTTC; cdr3_aa: CASSLKEGGETQYF
d_call: TRBD1; clone_size: .; j_call: TRBJ2-7; v_call: TRBV5-4; cdr3_nt: TGTGCCAGCAGGAGACAGGGGCTCAGCTCCTACGAGCAGTACTTC; cdr3_aa: CASRRQGLSSYEQYF
d_call: .; clone_size: .; j_call: TRBJ2-2; v_call: TRBV4-1; cdr3_nt: TGCGCCAGCAGCCAAGAACCTACTCCGAACACCGGGGAGCTGTTTTTT; cdr3_aa: CASSQEPTPNTGELFF
d_call: .; clone_size: .; j_call: TRBJ2-7; v_call: TRBV11-2; cdr3_nt: TGTGCCAGCAGCCAGGGGTGGGACTACGAGCAGTACTTC; cdr3_aa: CASSQGWDYEQYF
d_call: TRBD1; clone_size: .; j_call: TRBJ2-2; v_call: TRBV3-1/TRBV3-2; cdr3_nt: TGTGCCAGCAGCCCAGGACAGGGGGACACCGGGGAGCTGTTTTTT; cdr3_aa: CASSPGQGDTGELFF